This is a list of T cell receptor beta chains from one sample in a study of early T cells in non-severe SARS-CoV-2 infection. TCRdb re-called the 5' RACE reads with MiXCR, one entry per CDR3 protein. The table has 50,000 to 60,000 distinct CDR3 sequences, approximately 9.9% seen once. Sequencing used whole blood. These receptors all stem from an adult who was a healthcare worker with PCR-confirmed SARS-CoV-2 infection or an uninfected control (not recorded which). CDR3s include the opening cysteine and the closing phenylalanine or tryptophan. D genes are given only for firm matches. Size tells how often a clone was seen (once, few, many) or the class of an expanded clone, and some rows leave it out.

j_call | v_call | clone_size | d_call | cdr3_length | cdr3_nt | cdr3_aa
TRBJ1-5 | TRBV6-1 | few | - | 14 | TGTGCCAGCGAGGAGCTGAGTGGCAATCAGCCCCAGCATTTT | CASEELSGNQPQHF
TRBJ2-1 | TRBV3-1 | - | - | 14 | TGTGCCAGCAGCCGGATCCCCGGGACCCATGAGCAGTTCTTC | CASSRIPGTHEQFF
TRBJ2-7 | TRBV7-9 | many | - | 11 | TGTGCCAGCAGCTTCATTTCGGAGCAGTACTTC | CASSFISEQYF
TRBJ1-1 | TRBV27 | few | TRBD1 | 12 | TGTGCCAGCAGTTTGGGACAGGGAGAAGCTTTCTTT | CASSLGQGEAFF
TRBJ1-1 | TRBV4-1 | - | - | 18 | TGCGCCAGCAGCCAAGACCCGGGGCAGGTCTTGGTGAACACTGAAGCTTTCTTT | CASSQDPGQVLVNTEAFF
TRBJ2-5 | TRBV7-6 | many | TRBD2 | 16 | TGTGCCAGCAGCCAGACTAGCGGGGGGCTCCAAGAGACCCAGTACTTC | CASSQTSGGLQETQYF
TRBJ2-1 | TRBV20-1 | few | TRBD1 | 13 | TGCAGTGCTCCGCCGACAGGGGGCAGTGAGCAGTTCTTC | CSAPPTGGSEQFF
TRBJ2-5 | TRBV10-3 | - | - | 13 | TGTGCCATCGCCTCGGCGGGCCAAGAGACCCAGTACTTC | CAIASAGQETQYF
TRBJ2-2 | TRBV6-4 | - | - | 14 | TGTGCCAGCAGTCCTCGGCCGGGCACCGGGGAGCTGTTTTTT | CASSPRPGTGELFF
TRBJ2-1 | TRBV3-1 | many | TRBD2 | 17 | TGTGCCAGCAGCCAAGATTCCCTAGCGGGGCCCCGGGGTGAGCAGTTCTTC | CASSQDSLAGPRGEQFF
TRBJ2-1 | TRBV5-1 | - | TRBD2 | 16 | TGCGCCAGCAGCTTGGGTCCTAGCGGGGTACGTCGGGAGCAGTTCTTC | CASSLGPSGVRREQFF
TRBJ1-4 | TRBV7-9 | - | - | 14 | TGTGCCAGCATCGGGGAACCAGGCTATGAAAAACTGTTTTTT | CASIGEPGYEKLFF
TRBJ2-7 | TRBV27 | few | - | 12 | TGTGCCAGCGTAGGGCCCTCCTACGAGCAGTACTTC | CASVGPSYEQYF
TRBJ2-7 | TRBV28 | - | - | 13 | TGTGCCAGCAGTTTAACAACCACACCGGAGCAGTACTTC | CASSLTTTPEQYF
TRBJ2-5 | TRBV12-3/TRBV12-4 | many | - | 14 | TGTGCCAGCAATAAGGGCAGCGGAGAAGAGACCCAGTACTTC | CASNKGSGEETQYF
TRBJ1-2 | TRBV4-1 | - | - | 15 | TGCGCCAGCAGCCAAGACGGGCAGGCGGGCTATGGCTACACCTTC | CASSQDGQAGYGYTF
TRBJ1-2 | TRBV25-1 | many | - | 12 | TGTGCCAGCAGTGAGGGTAACTATGGCTACACCTTC | CASSEGNYGYTF
TRBJ1-1 | TRBV29-1 | few | - | 15 | TGCAGCGTTGATGGCCGTTACCTACAAGACACTGAAGCTTTCTTT | CSVDGRYLQDTEAFF
TRBJ1-2 | TRBV7-9 | few | TRBD1 | 14 | TGTGCCAGCAGCGGACAGGGGAACATCTATGGCTACACCTTC | CASSGQGNIYGYTF
TRBJ2-3 | TRBV7-9 | - | TRBD1 | 14 | TGTGCCAGCAGCCCACAGGGGTACTTAACTCCCCAGTATTTT | CASSPQGYLTPQYF